This T cell receptor (beta chain) originates from a study of regulatory T cells in long-lasting Graves disease. The V end was cut by 6 bases, the J end by 5 bases, with 13 bases between. CDR1 and CDR2 from the germline V gene are LNHDA and SQIVND (reference sequence). This CDR3 is built from 13 residues. Libraries of TCR beta came from iRepertoire HTBI primers plus Arm-PCR of CDR3 regions. MiXCR was run by TCRdb on the multiplex PCR reads, yielding one entry per CDR3 protein. The profile shows about 430,000 distinct CDR3 sequences, approximately 15% of them singletons. The time point here: newly diagnosed GD, antithyroid drugs for less than 3 months. PBMC-extracted RNA yielded the TCR library. In addition, the sample was reused for a study of T cells in Graves' hyperthyroidism and ophthalmopathy. That paper adds: The study used the HTBI primer set for a first-round RT-PCR of the TCR CDR3.

The chain links TRBV19 to TRBJ1-2; unclear D gene. The starting material was peripheral blood mononuclear cells (PBMCs), obtained at new diagnosis, from a patient treated with antithyroid drugs. The clonotype was recovered from a woman aged 40 to 50 with Graves disease. The CDR3 spells CASRRFVGYGYTF. The CDR3, as DNA: TGTGCCAGTAGACGATTCGTGGGTTATGGCTACACCTTC.